This T cell receptor beta chain was documented in a study of blood T cell repertoires in COVID-19. Produced via immunoSEQ multiplex PCR; TCRdb's table is partial and in-frame only. This table has fewer than 400,000 clones, 85% appearing once. Germline CDR1 and CDR2: MDHEN and SYDVKM. V dropped 6 bases and J dropped 0; count of bases not matched to a gene: 9. The CDR3 is 18 residues long. This clonotype was sampled from a woman between 25 and 40 years old who had been exposed to COVID-19. V is TRBV28 and J is TRBJ2-1; 12 positions agree with TRBD2. The sample consisted of PBMCs or T cells enriched from blood (not recorded which). CDR3 protein: CASSPRTSGTSSYNEQFF. The CDR3 bases are TGTGCCAGCAGCCCCAGGACTAGCGGGACGAGCTCCTACAATGAGCAGTTCTTC.